Sequencing of this T cell receptor beta chain was carried out in a study of blood T cell repertoires in COVID-19. Overall study: Acute-phase and convalescent COVID-19 samples originated in the United States, Italy and Spain. T cells, B-cell-depleted T cells, or PBMCs supplied cDNA or gDNA.

Original processing notes: Quantification of nucleated cells was approximated via reference gene primer amplification. Data came from immunoSEQ multiplex PCR; TCRdb stores just in-frame clones and leaves some out. V and J calls and clone size follow that table, whereas D and trimming were derived from the DNA. This table holds about 400,000 clones, around 87% found once. This CDR3 is 15 amino acids long. V lost 7 bases to trimming and J lost 5 bases, with 19 bases between them. Germline V gene lookup returns CDR1 SGHRS and CDR2 YFSETQ. Specimen: peripheral blood. The chain couples TRBV5-1 to TRBJ2-1; TRBD2 is a possible D gene (6 bases). The TCR comes from a human donor in a cohort sampled during active COVID-19. This CDR3 is CASSTAGLVNNEQFF. Written as DNA, the CDR3 is TGCGCCAGCTCCACGGCGGGACTGGTTAACAATGAGCAGTTCTTC.